The rows below give T cell receptor beta chains drawn from one sample of a study of T cell responses to AZD1222 COVID-19 vaccine. Generated by immunoSEQ multiplex PCR, the TCRdb table keeps only in-frame clones and is missing some. The sample carries around 150,000 clones, just under 95% recorded once. Sequenced material: peripheral blood, taken on day 0 of AZD1222 vaccination. These receptors were taken from an adult in good health. Both conserved end residues are part of each CDR3. Each record gives: J gene, clone size, V gene, D gene, CDR3 protein, CDR3 DNA. The D gene is left open where the match is weak. Some rows mark clone size as missing; the rest say once, few, many or name a class of expanded clone.

J: TRBJ2-7; size: -; V: TRBV7-9; D: TRBD1; CDR3: CASSGRTGARYEQYF; DNA: TGTGCCAGCAGCGGCAGGACAGGGGCTAGGTACGAGCAGTACTTC
J: TRBJ2-2; size: -; V: TRBV29-1; D: -; CDR3: CSVERTGELFF; DNA: TGCAGCGTTGAGCGTACCGGGGAGCTGTTTTTT
J: TRBJ1-4; size: -; V: TRBV2; D: -; CDR3: CASSEGFGGIANEKLFF; DNA: TGTGCCAGCAGTGAAGGGTTTGGGGGGATAGCTAATGAAAAACTGTTTTTT
J: TRBJ2-1; size: -; V: TRBV7-2; D: -; CDR3: CASSLDGGGLANEQFF; DNA: TGTGCCAGCAGCTTAGATGGGGGGGGCCTCGCCAATGAGCAGTTCTTC
J: TRBJ1-1; size: -; V: TRBV5-6; D: -; CDR3: CASSLDQGMNTEAFF; DNA: TGTGCCAGCAGCTTGGATCAGGGCATGAACACTGAAGCTTTCTTT
J: TRBJ2-3; size: -; V: TRBV18; D: TRBD2; CDR3: CASSGLAGVSTDTQYF; DNA: TGTGCCAGCTCGGGACTAGCGGGAGTCAGCACAGATACGCAGTATTTT
J: TRBJ1-6; size: -; V: TRBV18; D: -; CDR3: CASSPSNSPLHF; DNA: TGTGCCAGCTCACCGTCAAATTCACCCCTCCACTTT
J: TRBJ1-1; size: -; V: TRBV3-1/TRBV3-2; D: -; CDR3: CASSQGAGEAFF; DNA: TGTGCCAGCAGCCAAGGGGCAGGGGAAGCTTTCTTT
J: TRBJ2-1; size: -; V: TRBV28; D: TRBD2; CDR3: CASSSIIGTSGRITSYNEQFF; DNA: TGTGCCAGCAGTTCAATTATCGGGACTAGCGGTAGAATAACCTCCTACAATGAGCAGTTCTTC
J: TRBJ2-1; size: -; V: TRBV10-2; D: TRBD2; CDR3: CASSVPLAGVAEQFF; DNA: TGCGCCAGCAGTGTTCCGCTAGCGGGAGTCGCTGAGCAGTTCTTC
J: TRBJ1-1; size: -; V: TRBV5-1; D: -; CDR3: CASSHRDLLTEAFF; DNA: TGCGCCAGCAGCCATAGGGACCTCCTCACTGAAGCTTTCTTT
J: TRBJ2-3; size: -; V: TRBV10-1; D: -; CDR3: CASSGDNTDTQYF; DNA: TGCGCCAGCAGCGGGGACAACACAGATACGCAGTATTTT
J: TRBJ1-4; size: -; V: TRBV5-1; D: TRBD1; CDR3: CASSLEGQPELFF; DNA: TGCGCCAGCAGCTTGGAGGGACAGCCAGAACTGTTTTTT
J: TRBJ2-7; size: -; V: TRBV28; D: -; CDR3: CASSVNADEQYF; DNA: TGTGCCAGCAGTGTAAACGCGGATGAGCAGTACTTC
J: TRBJ2-7; size: -; V: TRBV6-5; D: -; CDR3: CASRRTGTIYEQYF; DNA: TGTGCCAGCAGGCGAACAGGAACTATCTACGAGCAGTACTTC
J: TRBJ2-5; size: -; V: TRBV5-4; D: TRBD1; CDR3: CASSSDRGGQETQYF; DNA: TGTGCCAGCAGCTCGGACAGGGGCGGCCAAGAGACCCAGTACTTC
J: TRBJ2-3; size: -; V: TRBV18; D: -; CDR3: CASSPGLGSDTQYF; DNA: TGTGCCAGCTCACCAGGGCTAGGTTCCGATACGCAGTATTTT
J: TRBJ2-7; size: few; V: TRBV28; D: -; CDR3: CASVFGRGRPNEQYF; DNA: TGTGCCAGCGTATTCGGGAGGGGGCGTCCGAACGAGCAGTACTTC
J: TRBJ2-1; size: -; V: TRBV19; D: TRBD2; CDR3: CASKRLATYNEQFF; DNA: TGTGCCAGTAAACGACTAGCGACTTACAATGAGCAGTTCTTC
J: TRBJ1-5; size: -; V: TRBV5-4; D: TRBD1; CDR3: CASSKQGYQPQHF; DNA: TGTGCCAGCAGCAAACAGGGGTATCAGCCCCAGCATTTT
J: TRBJ2-3; size: -; V: TRBV27; D: TRBD1; CDR3: CASSDREADTQYF; DNA: TGTGCCAGCAGTGACAGGGAAGCAGATACGCAGTATTTT
J: TRBJ2-1; size: few; V: TRBV11-2; D: TRBD2; CDR3: CASSFPGTNNEQFF; DNA: TGTGCCAGCAGCTTTCCCGGGACTAACAATGAGCAGTTCTTC
J: TRBJ1-4; size: -; V: TRBV3-1/TRBV3-2; D: -; CDR3: CASSQFQNSGKLFF; DNA: TGTGCCAGCAGCCAATTCCAAAACTCCGGGAAACTGTTTTTT
J: TRBJ2-1; size: -; V: TRBV15; D: TRBD2; CDR3: CATSRGTSPANEQFF; DNA: TGTGCCACCAGCAGAGGGACTAGCCCCGCCAATGAGCAGTTCTTC
J: TRBJ1-5; size: -; V: TRBV28; D: TRBD1; CDR3: CASSSQGNNQPQHF; DNA: TGTGCCAGCAGTTCACAGGGGAACAATCAGCCCCAGCATTTT
J: TRBJ1-6; size: -; V: TRBV7-2; D: -; CDR3: CASSLWGQANSPLHF; DNA: TGTGCCAGCAGCTTATGGGGGCAGGCGAACTCACCCCTCCACTTT
J: TRBJ2-1; size: -; V: TRBV27; D: TRBD1; CDR3: CASSFIRGPDYNEQFF; DNA: TGTGCCAGCAGTTTTATAAGGGGGCCCGATTACAATGAGCAGTTCTTC
J: TRBJ2-1; size: -; V: TRBV6-6; D: TRBD2; CDR3: CASRSAGIYNEQFF; DNA: TGTGCCAGCCGGTCAGCGGGAATATACAATGAGCAGTTCTTC
J: TRBJ1-6; size: -; V: TRBV7-9; D: TRBD1; CDR3: CASSPDRVYNSPLHF; DNA: TGTGCCAGCAGCCCCGACAGGGTCTATAATTCACCCCTCCACTTT
J: TRBJ2-7; size: -; V: TRBV5-5; D: TRBD2; CDR3: CASSLDVLAGDEQYF; DNA: TGTGCCAGCAGCTTGGATGTACTAGCGGGAGACGAGCAGTACTTC
J: TRBJ1-2; size: -; V: TRBV6-2/TRBV6-3; D: -; CDR3: CASSYDSMRGSYGYTF; DNA: TGTGCCAGCAGTTACGATTCGATGCGGGGGAGCTATGGCTACACCTTC
J: TRBJ2-7; size: -; V: TRBV6-1; D: TRBD1; CDR3: CASSESWQGAGEQYF; DNA: TGTGCCAGCAGTGAAAGCTGGCAGGGGGCAGGAGAGCAGTACTTC
J: TRBJ1-2; size: -; V: TRBV7-9; D: -; CDR3: CASSSGAHYGYTF; DNA: TGTGCCAGCAGTTCAGGGGCCCACTATGGCTACACCTTC
J: TRBJ1-1; size: -; V: TRBV6-5; D: TRBD1; CDR3: CASATGGGRAEAFF; DNA: TGTGCCAGCGCGACAGGGGGAGGTCGGGCTGAAGCTTTCTTT
J: TRBJ2-1; size: -; V: TRBV29-1; D: -; CDR3: CSVVSHLGDSSYNEQFF; DNA: TGCAGCGTTGTATCCCATTTGGGGGATAGCTCCTACAATGAGCAGTTCTTC
J: TRBJ2-3; size: -; V: TRBV11-2; D: TRBD1; CDR3: CASSLWSGGDTQYF; DNA: TGTGCCAGCAGCTTATGGTCAGGGGGAGATACGCAGTATTTT
J: TRBJ1-6; size: few; V: TRBV25-1; D: -; CDR3: CASSEYYSPLHF; DNA: TGTGCCAGCAGTGAATATTATTCACCCCTCCACTTT
J: TRBJ2-5; size: -; V: TRBV10-1; D: -; CDR3: CATPRSCGREETQYF; DNA: TGCGCCACCCCTCGTTCGTGTGGCAGGGAAGAGACCCAGTACTTC
J: TRBJ1-6; size: -; V: TRBV16; D: -; CDR3: CASSPTANSPLHF; DNA: TGTGCCAGCAGCCCGACTGCTAATTCACCCCTCCACTTT
J: TRBJ1-5; size: -; V: TRBV4-1; D: -; CDR3: CASSQSVGGNQPQHF; DNA: TGCGCCAGCAGCCAATCAGTAGGGGGCAATCAGCCCCAGCATTTT
J: TRBJ2-1; size: -; V: TRBV6-5; D: -; CDR3: CASSYSASNNEQFF; DNA: TGTGCCAGCAGTTACTCGGCCAGTAACAATGAGCAGTTCTTC
J: TRBJ1-5; size: -; V: TRBV5-1; D: -; CDR3: CASSLGSNQPQHF; DNA: TGCGCCAGCAGCTTGGGCTCAAATCAGCCCCAGCATTTT
J: TRBJ1-1; size: -; V: TRBV2; D: -; CDR3: CASSDGLGNTEAFF; DNA: TGTGCCAGCAGTGACGGGTTGGGTAACACTGAAGCTTTCTTT
J: TRBJ2-5; size: -; V: TRBV7-9; D: -; CDR3: CASSLAHLDQETQYF; DNA: TGTGCCAGCAGCTTAGCCCACCTAGACCAAGAGACCCAGTACTTC
J: TRBJ1-1; size: -; V: TRBV7-8; D: TRBD1; CDR3: CASSSGTGSRTEAFF; DNA: TGTGCCAGCAGCTCCGGGACAGGCTCAAGGACTGAAGCTTTCTTT
J: TRBJ2-3; size: -; V: TRBV18; D: -; CDR3: CASSPPSPRTDTQYF; DNA: TGTGCCAGCTCACCACCGAGTCCACGCACAGATACGCAGTATTTT
J: TRBJ1-2; size: -; V: TRBV19; D: TRBD1; CDR3: CASREQGANYGYTF; DNA: TGTGCCAGTAGGGAACAGGGGGCGAACTATGGCTACACCTTC
J: TRBJ1-3; size: -; V: TRBV12-3/TRBV12-4; D: -; CDR3: CASSLGGNTIYF; DNA: TGTGCCAGCAGTTTGGGAGGAAACACCATATATTTT
J: TRBJ1-6; size: -; V: TRBV7-2; D: TRBD1; CDR3: CASSAAWDRNSPLHF; DNA: TGTGCCAGCAGCGCAGCCTGGGACAGGAATTCACCCCTCCACTTT
J: TRBJ1-6; size: -; V: TRBV9; D: -; CDR3: CASSVASGVNSPLHF; DNA: TGTGCCAGCAGCGTAGCTTCAGGGGTTAATTCACCCCTCCACTTT
J: TRBJ2-1; size: -; V: TRBV29-1; D: TRBD2; CDR3: CSVETSGRVIYNEQFF; DNA: TGCAGCGTTGAAACTAGCGGGAGGGTAATCTACAATGAGCAGTTCTTC
J: TRBJ1-1; size: few; V: TRBV6-6; D: -; CDR3: CASRIGTSNTEAFF; DNA: TGTGCCAGCAGAATAGGGACAAGTAACACTGAAGCTTTCTTT
J: TRBJ1-2; size: -; V: TRBV19; D: -; CDR3: CASSKEGRVFYGYTF; DNA: TGTGCCAGTAGTAAAGAAGGCAGGGTGTTCTATGGCTACACCTTC
J: TRBJ2-7; size: -; V: TRBV5-1; D: -; CDR3: CASSTRGGPPSYEQYF; DNA: TGCGCCAGCAGCACGAGAGGGGGACCCCCCTCCTACGAGCAGTACTTC
J: TRBJ1-5; size: few; V: TRBV19; D: -; CDR3: CASSIQGSGNQPQHF; DNA: TGTGCCAGTAGTATCCAGGGGTCGGGCAATCAGCCCCAGCATTTT
J: TRBJ2-7; size: -; V: TRBV19; D: TRBD2; CDR3: CASSISGGPYEQYF; DNA: TGTGCCAGTAGTATTAGCGGGGGCCCGTACGAGCAGTACTTC